The 21 T cell receptor beta chains presented below share a single source sample, sequenced in a study of blood T cell repertoires in COVID-19. The assay was immunoSEQ multiplex PCR, and TCRdb's table has in-frame clones only and misses some. This table holds about 40,000 clones, approximately 86% found once. Sequenced input: peripheral blood. Receptors were obtained from a man aged 35 to 55 with active COVID-19.

The rearrangement links TRBV28 to TRBJ1-1; D is ambiguous. V was pared by 5 bases and J by 1 base, with 8 bases between. Germline V gene data show CDR1 as MDHEN and CDR2 as SYDVKM. The length of the CDR3 is 13 residues. The CDR3: CASSLEENTEAFF. Here the CDR3 DNA reads TGTGCCAGCAGTCTGGAGGAGAACACTGAAGCTTTCTTT.

This clone was recorded a few times. The chain combines TRBV28 with TRBJ2-7; 7 bases fit TRBD1. The CDR3 length is 15 residues. CDR1 is MDHEN, CDR2 SYDVKM, per germline. Germline trimming cut 4 bases from V and 2 bases from J; bases unmatched to any gene: 8. The CDR3 sequence: CASSSPQGSAYEQYF. As DNA, the CDR3 is TGTGCCAGCAGTTCGCCACAGGGGTCCGCCTACGAGCAGTACTTC.

CDR3 DNA sequence: TGTGCCAGCAGCTTGGATATCGGGAACACCGGGGAGCTGTTTTTT. It yields the protein CASSLDIGNTGELFF. The V gene is TRBV5-4, the J gene TRBJ2-2; D ambiguous. Trimming stripped 0 bases from V and 1 base from J, with 7 bases between. Per the germline V gene, CDR1 is SGHNT and CDR2 is YYREEE (reference sequence). This CDR3 spans 15 amino acids.

This chain connects TRBV5-8 to TRBJ2-3; the match to TRBD2 covers 11 bases. Germline-derived CDR1 and CDR2 are SGHTS and YDEGEE. The trim removed 3 bases at V and 2 bases at J, leaving 5 bases unmatched. CDR3 length: 16 amino acids. The CDR3 sequence is CASSSGTSGFTDTQYF. DNA for the CDR3: TGTGCCAGCAGCTCCGGGACTAGCGGTTTCACAGATACGCAGTATTTT.

This sequence joins TRBV9 and TRBJ2-3; TRBD2 matches at 8 bases. With 0 bases clipped from V and 0 bases from J, the junction kept 9 bases outside the gene matches. Germline V CDR1 and CDR2: SGDLS, YYNGEE. CDR3 length equals 18 residues. The CDR3 here is CASSVGASGLRSTDTQYF. DNA of the CDR3: TGTGCCAGCAGCGTAGGGGCTAGCGGGCTTCGCAGCACAGATACGCAGTATTTT.

This clone was recorded a few times. This chain connects TRBV4-1 to TRBJ1-4; the D gene is possibly TRBD1 (5 bases). The CDR3 loop spans 16 amino acids. Trimming removed 4 bases at V and 8 bases at J, with 20 bases between. Germline CDR1 is MGHRA and CDR2 is YSYEKL. CDR3 bases: TGCGCCAGCAGCCCCCAACCGTCGCGGGACGGGGAAAAACTGTTTTTT. Its protein is CASSPQPSRDGEKLFF.

V is TRBV9 and J is TRBJ2-3; 8 nucleotides match TRBD2. J lost 0 bases, V lost 0 bases, and 9 bases had no gene match. The CDR3 consists of 18 residues. Germline V gene data show CDR1 as SGDLS and CDR2 as YYNGEE. CDR3 sequence (DNA): TGTGCCAGCAGCGTAGGGAGCGGGAGAGGGGATAGCACAGATACGCAGTATTTT. This sequence encodes CASSVGSGRGDSTDTQYF.

The J gene is TRBJ1-2, the V gene TRBV16; 8 nucleotides align to TRBD1. V lost 0 bases and J lost 3; bases outside the gene matches: 6. This CDR3 contains 16 residues. Germline values: CDR1 KGHSY, CDR2 FQNENV. The CDR3 here is CASSQSTGQGDYGYTF. The CDR3 nucleotides are TGTGCCAGCAGCCAATCTACAGGACAGGGCGACTATGGCTACACCTTC.

The rearrangement links TRBV7-9 to TRBJ2-5; D is undetermined. With 7 bases removed from V and 0 bases from J, the gap between germline ends came to 6 bases. CDR1 is SEHNR, CDR2 FQNEAQ, per germline (reference sequence). This CDR3 has 12 amino acids. CDR3 amino acids: CASNNDQETQYF. The CDR3 DNA reads as TGTGCCAGCAACAACGACCAAGAGACCCAGTACTTC.

This clone occurred once. This rearrangement joins TRBV27 to TRBJ1-2, with TRBD1 as a possible D gene (6 bases). Germline V CDR1 and CDR2: MNHEY, SMNVEV (reference sequence). This CDR3 has 13 residues. Trimming removed 6 bases from V and 2 bases from J, with 10 bases in between. The CDR3 sequence is CASSHRENYGYTF. In nucleotides, the CDR3 is TGTGCCAGCAGCCACAGGGAAAACTATGGCTACACCTTC.

The chain joins TRBV5-1 to TRBJ2-3; 8 bases fit TRBD2. CDR1 SGHRS and CDR2 YFSETQ come from the germline V gene. This CDR3 contains 17 residues. J lost 4 bases, V lost 3 bases, and 13 bases had no gene match. DNA for the CDR3: TGCGCCAGCAGCTGGCGGGGAAGGGCGGGAGGCCCAGATACGCAGTATTTT. Translation gives CASSWRGRAGGPDTQYF.

The rearrangement uses TRBV4-2 and TRBJ2-2; D possibly corresponds to TRBD1 (8 bases). Germline CDR1 LGHNA, CDR2 YNFKEQ. Trimming removed 4 bases at V and 6 bases at J, with 15 bases between. The CDR3 has 15 amino acids. The CDR3 sequence: CASSLQGAGAGELFF. The CDR3 DNA follows: TGTGCCAGCAGCCTCCAGGGGGCGGGGGCCGGGGAGCTGTTTTTT.

This sequence joins TRBV7-8 and TRBJ2-5; 7 nucleotides agree with TRBD1. CDR3 length: 15 residues. The trim removed 2 bases at V and 4 bases at J, leaving 7 bases unmatched. CDR1 is SGHVS, CDR2 FQNEAQ, per germline. In nucleotides, the CDR3 is TGTGCCAGCAGCTTAAGTTCACAGGGGAGAGAGACCCAGTACTTC. Translated, it gives CASSLSSQGRETQYF.

The V call is TRBV5-1, the J call TRBJ2-3; 7 bases line up with TRBD1. The V segment lost 0 bases and the J segment 4 bases; nucleotides outside the gene matches: 5. This CDR3 is 15 amino acids long. Germline values: CDR1 SGHRS, CDR2 YFSETQ. CDR3 amino acids: CASSLEVGQADTQYF. In nucleotides, the CDR3 is TGCGCCAGCAGCTTGGAAGTCGGACAGGCAGATACGCAGTATTTT.

V is TRBV27 and J is TRBJ1-1; D unresolved. The CDR3 contains 15 residues. The germline V and J ends were trimmed by 3 bases and 6 bases, with 17 bases remaining between them. Germline-derived CDR1 and CDR2 are MNHEY and SMNVEV (reference sequence). The CDR3 is CASSLFKGGEAEAFF. CDR3 nucleotide sequence: TGTGCCAGCAGTTTGTTCAAGGGCGGGGAGGCTGAAGCTTTCTTT.

The rearrangement joins TRBV3-1 (or the pseudogene TRBV3-2) to TRBJ2-3; 12 positions agree with TRBD2. There are 16 residues in the CDR3. Germline values: CDR1 LGHDT, CDR2 YNNKEL (reference sequence). The V segment lost 5 bases and the J segment 4 bases; nucleotides outside the gene matches: 7. CDR3 bases: TGTGCCAGCAGCGGTCTAGCGGGAGGGATTGCAGATACGCAGTATTTT. It specifies CASSGLAGGIADTQYF.

The V and J genes are TRBV30 and TRBJ1-2; D not resolved. Trimming took off 0 bases at V and 8 bases at J, with 7 bases between the two ends. Germline V gene lookup returns CDR1 GTSNPN and CDR2 SVGIG (reference sequence). This CDR3 comprises 11 residues. The CDR3 sequence: CAWSVAGGYTF. CDR3 nucleotide sequence: TGTGCCTGGAGTGTAGCGGGGGGCTACACCTTC.

Written as DNA, the CDR3 is TGTGCCAGCAGCTCGCTAGCGGAAAGCACAGATACGCAGTATTTT. Amino acids: CASSSLAESTDTQYF. This sequence joins TRBV5-4 and TRBJ2-3; TRBD2 matches 7 bases. The length of the CDR3 is 15 residues. V lost 3 bases to trimming and J lost 0 bases; unmatched junction nucleotides: 4. Germline V gene lookup returns CDR1 SGHNT and CDR2 YYREEE (reference sequence).

The genes are TRBV5-5 and TRBJ1-1; unclear D gene. The CDR3 spans 16 residues. Germline assignment: CDR1 SGHKS and CDR2 YYEKEE (reference sequence). Trimming stripped 4 bases from V and 4 bases from J, with 20 bases between. Written as DNA, the CDR3 is TGTGCCAGCAGCCCCAGACCGATGACAATGGCCACTGAAGCTTTCTTT. This codes for CASSPRPMTMATEAFF.

The V and J genes are TRBV10-1 and TRBJ2-3; maybe TRBD2 (6 bases). CDR3 length: 14 amino acids. Trimming stripped 4 bases from V and 1 base from J, with 9 bases between. Germline CDR1 and CDR2: WNHNN and SYGVQD (reference sequence). This chain's CDR3 is CASSAAGRTDTQYF. CDR3 coding DNA: TGCGCCAGCAGTGCGGCGGGGCGCACAGATACGCAGTATTTT.

V and J are TRBV4-1 and TRBJ2-3; possibly TRBD2 for D (6 bases). CDR1 MGHRA and CDR2 YSYEKL come from the germline V gene. CDR3 length equals 15 residues. The V and J ends lost 4 bases and 2 bases respectively, with 13 bases between them. The CDR3 bases are TGCGCCAGCAGCCGGCTGGGACTTACCACAGATACGCAGTATTTT. Its translation is CASSRLGLTTDTQYF.